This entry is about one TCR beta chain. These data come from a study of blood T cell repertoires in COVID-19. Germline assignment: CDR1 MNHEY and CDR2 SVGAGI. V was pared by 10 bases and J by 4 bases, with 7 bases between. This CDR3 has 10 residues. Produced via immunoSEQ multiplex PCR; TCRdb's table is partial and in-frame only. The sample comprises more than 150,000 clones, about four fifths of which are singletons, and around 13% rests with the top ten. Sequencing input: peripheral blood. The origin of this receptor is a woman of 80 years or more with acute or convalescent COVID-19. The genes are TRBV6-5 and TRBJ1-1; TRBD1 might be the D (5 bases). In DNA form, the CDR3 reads TGTGCCACCGGGGGCACTGAAGCTTTCTTT. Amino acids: CATGGTEAFF.